This TCR beta chain was found in a study of T cell responses to AZD1222 COVID-19 vaccine. Regarding the study as a whole: The donor cohort was predominantly white British with a female majority, and clonal diversity may have been underestimated.

Germline CDR1 reads SNHLY; CDR2 reads FYNNEI. The CDR3 has 15 residues. Trimming removed 4 bases at V and 2 bases at J, with 14 bases between. Worth noting for this clone: What it binds is not known.

Measured with immunoSEQ multiplex PCR; TCRdb has only the in-frame clones, and not every one. Found here are about 120,000 clones, approximately 90% of them singletons; the top ten hold about 3%. The sequencing here drew on peripheral blood, taken 28 days after the second AZD1222 dose. V is TRBV2 and J is TRBJ1-2, with D perhaps matching TRBD1 (5 bases). This clonotype originated in an adult who received the AZD1222 COVID-19 vaccine. The CDR3 DNA reads as TGTGCCAGCAGTGTAGCGCAGGGCCTAAACTATGGCTACACCTTC. Its translation is CASSVAQGLNYGYTF. Full variable domain (missing parts from reference TRBV2 and TRBJ1-2): EPEVTQTPSHQVTQMGQEVILRCVPISNHLYFYWYRQILGQKVEFLVSFYNNEISEKSEIFDDQFSVERPDGSNFTLKIRSTKLEDSAMYFCASSVAQGLNYGYTFGSGTRLTVV.